This TCR beta chain was obtained from a study of shared T cell receptors in the human thymus. Assay: immunoSEQ multiplex PCR; the TCRdb copy retains only in-frame clones and omits some. The table includes 700,000 or so clones, over 75% detected once. Germline V gene sequence: CDR1 MNHEY, CDR2 SMNVEV (reference sequence). V was trimmed by 5 bases and J by 0 bases, leaving 7 bases between them. The CDR3 totals 13 residues. Another study also made use of these data, one on human thymus T cells. This second study says: Having surgery to correct congenital heart defects, healthy Finnish infants acted as the donors. Resections from corrective heart surgery provided thymus tissue. Thymic and blood repertoires seemed to favor certain V and J genes. Unrelated individuals were reported by related research to share highly overlapping thymic repertoires.

This clonotype was sampled from a girl less than two years old with a congenital heart defect. The chain recombines TRBV27 with TRBJ1-2; D remains ambiguous. Sequencing was carried out using thymocytes. The CDR3 region is CASSVASNYGYTF. The CDR3 coding sequence is TGTGCCAGCAGTGTAGCTTCTAACTATGGCTACACCTTC.